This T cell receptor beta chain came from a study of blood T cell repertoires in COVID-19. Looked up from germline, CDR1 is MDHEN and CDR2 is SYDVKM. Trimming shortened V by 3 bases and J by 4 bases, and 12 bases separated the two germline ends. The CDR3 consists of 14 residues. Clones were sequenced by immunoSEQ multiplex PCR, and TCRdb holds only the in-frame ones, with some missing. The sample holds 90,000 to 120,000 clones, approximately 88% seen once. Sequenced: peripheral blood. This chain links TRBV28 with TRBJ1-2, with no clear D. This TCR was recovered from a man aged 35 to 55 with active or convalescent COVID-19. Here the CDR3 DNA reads TGTGCCAGCAGTTTCGCCACAGTCTCCTATGGCTACACCTTC. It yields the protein CASSFATVSYGYTF.